What follows are 20 T cell receptor beta chains derived from one specimen sequenced in a study of blood T cell repertoires in COVID-19. Assay: immunoSEQ multiplex PCR; the TCRdb copy retains only in-frame clones and omits some. The table lists 200,000 to 250,000 clones, over 75% of them singletons. The sample was peripheral blood. All receptors derive from a woman in her seventies with COVID-19, enrolled during active disease.

This clone has more than one count but fewer than ten. V gene TRBV19 combines with J gene TRBJ1-2, with D possibly TRBD1 on 5 matching bases. The length of the CDR3 is 14 residues. Trimming cost V 6 bases and J 2 bases, with 13 bases left between them. The germline V gene has CDR1 LNHDA and CDR2 SQIVND (reference sequence). The CDR3 spells CASRPSGANYGYTF. The CDR3 DNA reads TGTGCCAGTAGGCCGAGCGGGGCCAACTATGGCTACACCTTC.

The chain couples TRBV5-1 to TRBJ2-7, with TRBD1 matching over 7 bases. Germline trimming cut 6 bases from V and 1 base from J; bases unmatched to any gene: 4. CDR1 SGHRS and CDR2 YFSETQ come from the germline V gene. CDR3 size: 13 residues. The CDR3 coding sequence is TGCGCCAGCACGCCAGGGGGATCCTACGAGCAGTACTTC. This encodes CASTPGGSYEQYF.

This clone was seen just once. The chain employs TRBV9 and TRBJ2-1; 9 bases are shared with TRBD1. Germline CDR1 is SGDLS and CDR2 is YYNGEE. V dropped 0 bases and J dropped 6; count of bases not matched to a gene: 10. This CDR3 comprises 17 residues. In nucleotides, the CDR3 is TGTGCCAGCAGCGTAGACGGACAGGGGATTAGGGGCAATGAGCAGTTCTTC. It translates to CASSVDGQGIRGNEQFF.

The V and J genes are TRBV7-2 and TRBJ2-7, with 7 positions matching TRBD2. V trimming: 1 base; J trimming: 2 bases; junction bases outside the gene matches: 5. The CDR3 is made up of 15 amino acids. Per germline, CDR1 SGHTA and CDR2 FQGNSA. The CDR3 loop reads CASSLGASGAYEQYF. CDR3 sequence (DNA): TGTGCCAGCAGCTTAGGGGCTAGCGGTGCCTACGAGCAGTACTTC.

This rearrangement joins TRBV5-1 to TRBJ2-3; maybe TRBD1 (6 bases). V lost 2 bases, J lost 4 bases, and 11 bases lay in between. CDR3 size: 14 residues. Germline-derived CDR1 and CDR2 are SGHRS and YFSETQ. The CDR3 loop is CASSLTRGPDTQYF. CDR3 nucleotide sequence: TGCGCCAGCAGCTTAACCAGGGGCCCAGATACGCAGTATTTT.

The genes are TRBV9 and TRBJ2-3, with 8 bases matching TRBD2. Germline V gene data show CDR1 as SGDLS and CDR2 as YYNGEE. Unmatched junction bases numbered 7, after V lost 3 bases and J lost 1 base. This CDR3 spans 16 amino acids. CDR3 in amino acids: CASSARTSFGTDTQYF. In DNA, the CDR3 is TGTGCCAGCAGCGCCAGGACTAGCTTTGGCACAGATACGCAGTATTTT. Variable domain in full (rest from reference TRBV9 and TRBJ2-3): DSGVTQTPKHLITATGQRVTLRCSPRSGDLSVYWYQQSLDQGLQFLIQYYNGEERAKGNILERFSAQQFPDLHSELNLSSLELGDSALYFCASSARTSFGTDTQYFGPGTRLTVL.

The chain recombines TRBV5-5 with TRBJ2-3; 9 bases match TRBD1. The CDR3 has 15 amino acids. The V gene end was trimmed by 2 bases and the J gene end by 5 bases; junction bases not matched to a gene: 6. Germline V gene sequence: CDR1 SGHKS, CDR2 YYEKEE (reference sequence). The CDR3 coding sequence is TGTGCCAGCAGCTTATGGACAGGGGTTGTAGATACGCAGTATTTT. Encoded protein: CASSLWTGVVDTQYF.

V is TRBV7-8 and J is TRBJ1-1, with D maybe TRBD1 (5 bases). This CDR3 region has 15 residues. V lost 1 base and J 2 bases, leaving 11 bases between the germline ends. Germline loops: CDR1 SGHVS, CDR2 FQNEAQ. Here the CDR3 reads CASSLVLDTNTEAFF. DNA for the CDR3: TGTGCCAGCAGCTTAGTTTTGGACACCAACACTGAAGCTTTCTTT.

The gene calls are TRBV2 and TRBJ2-5; 7 bases are a match to TRBD2. Germline lookup yields CDR1 SNHLY and CDR2 FYNNEI. The CDR3 is 15 amino acids. The V and J ends lost 2 bases and 5 bases, in that order; junction bases with no gene match: 8. The CDR3 bases are TGTGCCAGCAGTGAAAGCTCTAGCGGAGTCGAGACCCAGTACTTC. Its translation is CASSESSSGVETQYF.

V and J are TRBV5-5 and TRBJ1-2, with a possible D match to TRBD1 (6 bases). The V end was cut by 5 bases, the J end by 0 bases, with 14 bases between. The CDR3 sequence is 15 residues long. CDR1 SGHKS and CDR2 YYEKEE come from the germline V gene (reference sequence). The CDR3 DNA follows: TGTGCCAGCAGTCAGGACAGTAGAGCTAACTATGGCTACACCTTC. Encoded protein: CASSQDSRANYGYTF.

V and J are TRBV4-3 and TRBJ2-1; D is unclear. CDR3 length equals 12 residues. The V end was cut by 3 bases, the J end by 10 bases, with 10 bases between. The germline V gene encodes CDR1 LGHNA and CDR2 YSLEER. The CDR3 here is CASSQRANEQFF. Here the CDR3 DNA reads TGCGCCAGCAGCCAGAGAGCGAACGAGCAGTTCTTC.

In nucleotides, the CDR3 is TGTGCCAGCAGCTTAAGTCCGGGACAGGTGGCCCTGGGGGGAAACACCATATATTTT. This encodes CASSLSPGQVALGGNTIYF. The chain joins TRBV7-8 to TRBJ1-3, with 8 positions matching TRBD1. The CDR3 consists of 19 residues. V was pared by 2 bases and J by 4 bases, with 16 bases of the junction left unmatched. Germline V lookup: CDR1 SGHVS, CDR2 FQNEAQ.

The V and J genes are TRBV5-8 and TRBJ1-5; 7 bases fit TRBD1. V gave up 0 bases and J gave up 2 bases; unmatched junction bases: 5. The CDR3 runs to 16 residues. Germline CDR1 reads SGHTS; CDR2 reads YDEGEE. The CDR3 loop is CASSLDTGQGNQPQHF. The CDR3 nucleotides are TGTGCCAGCAGCTTGGATACAGGACAGGGCAATCAGCCCCAGCATTTT.

The rearrangement links TRBV7-2 to TRBJ2-5; a possible D gene is TRBD1 (5 bases). V lost 1 base and J 9 bases, leaving 15 bases between the germline ends. Germline V lookup: CDR1 SGHTA, CDR2 FQGNSA. The CDR3 has 14 residues. CDR3 DNA: TGTGCCAGCAGCTTAGGTCTCCCAGGGTGGGCCCAGTACTTC. Its translation: CASSLGLPGWAQYF.

The chain is built from TRBV6-2 or TRBV6-3 and TRBJ2-7; maybe TRBD1 (5 bases). The CDR3 covers 13 residues. CDR1 MNHEY and CDR2 SVGEGT come from the germline V gene. The V end was cut by 2 bases, the J end by 2 bases, with 7 bases between. The CDR3 loop is CASSYDRTYEQYF. The CDR3 nucleotides are TGTGCCAGCAGTTACGACAGAACCTACGAGCAGTACTTC.

As regards this clone: At the DNA level, this CDR3 is encoded by other sequences in the same sample as well. The V call is TRBV2, the J call TRBJ1-5; 7 nucleotides match TRBD1. Germline V lookup: CDR1 SNHLY, CDR2 FYNNEI. The trim removed 4 bases at V and 4 bases at J, leaving 7 bases unmatched. The CDR3 sequence is 15 residues long. The CDR3 loop is CASSVSGQLNQPQHF. The CDR3, as DNA: TGTGCCAGCAGTGTTTCGGGACAGCTTAATCAGCCCCAGCATTTT. Full variable domain (rest looked up from reference TRBV2 and TRBJ1-5): EPEVTQTPSHQVTQMGQEVILRCVPISNHLYFYWYRQILGQKVEFLVSFYNNEISEKSEIFDDQFSVERPDGSNFTLKIRSTKLEDSAMYFCASSVSGQLNQPQHFGDGTRLSIL.

This chain connects TRBV4-3 to TRBJ2-3, with 10 nucleotides matching TRBD2. V trimming: 0 bases; J trimming: 4 bases; junction bases outside the gene matches: 7. Germline V gene data show CDR1 as LGHNA and CDR2 as YSLEER. The CDR3 loop spans 17 amino acids. In DNA, the CDR3 is TGCGCCAGCAGCCAAGACCCCCCTAGCGGGGGATCAGATACGCAGTATTTT. Protein product: CASSQDPPSGGSDTQYF.

The chain uses TRBV14 and TRBJ2-2, with D perhaps TRBD2 (5 bases). CDR3 size: 17 residues. V was trimmed by 4 bases and J by 0 bases, leaving 15 bases between them. Germline lookup yields CDR1 SGHDN and CDR2 FVKESK. The CDR3 protein is CASSRFGGYANTGELFF. The CDR3 bases are TGTGCCAGCAGCCGATTTGGCGGGTACGCGAACACCGGGGAGCTGTTTTTT.

The chain has TRBV7-8 and TRBJ1-5, with D possibly matching TRBD1 (6 bases). The length of the CDR3 is 17 residues. Trimming took off 1 base at V and 2 bases at J, with 15 bases between the two ends. Germline assignment: CDR1 SGHVS and CDR2 FQNEAQ. CDR3 nucleotide sequence: TGTGCCAGCAGCTTAGGGGGGACAATCGCGGGCAATCAGCCCCAGCATTTT. Protein sequence: CASSLGGTIAGNQPQHF.

This clone was detected only once. The chain combines TRBV10-3 with TRBJ1-5, with a tentative D call TRBD1 (5 bases). Deletions cut 3 bases from V and 5 bases from J, with 11 bases between. Germline loops: CDR1 ENHRY, CDR2 SYGVKD. There are 14 residues in the CDR3. The CDR3 sequence: CAISDLGGYQPQHF. The CDR3 DNA is TGTGCCATCAGTGATTTGGGGGGGTATCAGCCCCAGCATTTT.